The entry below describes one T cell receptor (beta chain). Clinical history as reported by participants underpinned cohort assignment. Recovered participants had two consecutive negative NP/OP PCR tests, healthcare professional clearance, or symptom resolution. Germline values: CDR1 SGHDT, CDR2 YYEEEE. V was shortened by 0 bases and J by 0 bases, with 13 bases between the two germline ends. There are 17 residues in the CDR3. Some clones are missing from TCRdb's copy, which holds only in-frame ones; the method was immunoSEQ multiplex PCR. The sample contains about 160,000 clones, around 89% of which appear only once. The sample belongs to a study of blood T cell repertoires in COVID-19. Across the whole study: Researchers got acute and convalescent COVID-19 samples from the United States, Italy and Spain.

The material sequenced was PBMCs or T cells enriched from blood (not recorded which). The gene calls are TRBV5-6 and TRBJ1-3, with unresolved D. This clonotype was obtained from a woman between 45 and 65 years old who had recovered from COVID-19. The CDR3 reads CASSLVWRGSSGNTIYF. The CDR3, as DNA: TGTGCCAGCAGCTTGGTATGGCGGGGAAGCTCTGGAAACACCATATATTTT.